Below, 2 T cell receptor beta chains from the same sample are listed, as sequenced in a study of read filtering for tumor transcriptome and immune sequencing (dated by TCRdb to between 2020 and 2021). Sequenced using an Illumina HiSeq 4000. TCR libraries were constructed from 400 ng RNA using the Immunoverse kit, and molecular barcoded adaptors covering alpha/delta and beta/gamma chains were employed. The raw public reads went through TCRdb reprocessing: fastp at Q25, MiXCR clone calling, in-frame beta chains kept. Duplicate CDR3 protein sequences are folded into a single record with the most common DNA and genes. The sample data list roughly 130,000 distinct CDR3 sequences, and over 10% of these were observed just once. The ten biggest clones cover roughly 9.6% of the sample. Material: a population of CD138-negative cells sorted from bone marrow. The cell subset or site label, read with the paper, signifies: bone marrow mononuclear cells depleted of CD138+ plasma/myeloma cells by negative magnetic selection. The source is a donor at least 40 years old with multiple myeloma.

Note on this clonotype: A much larger clone lies a single base off, so this may be a read error. The chain has TRBV5-1 and TRBJ2-3; D remains unclear. The CDR3 spans 15 residues. CDR1 is SGHRS, CDR2 YFSETQ, per germline. This CDR3 is CAGSLAPNRADTQYF. CDR3 coding DNA: TGCGCCGGCAGCTTGGCGCCGAACCGCGCAGATACGCAGTATTTT. The whole variable domain, remainder taken from reference TRBV5-1 and TRBJ2-3, is KAGVTQTPRYLIKTRGQQVTLSCSPISGHRSVSWYQQTPGQGLQFLFEYFSETQRNKGNFPGRFSGRQFSNSRSEMNVSTLELGDSALYLCAGSLAPNRADTQYFGPGTRLTVL.

This clonotype came up many times. The V gene is TRBV12-3 or TRBV12-4, the J gene TRBJ1-4; 9 nucleotides agree with TRBD1. Germline trimming cut 4 bases from V and 5 bases from J; bases unmatched to any gene: 8. The CDR3 has 16 amino acids. CDR3 sequence reads: CASSSSGQGLNEKLFF. CDR3 bases: TGTGCCAGCAGTTCCTCGGGACAGGGACTAAATGAAAAACTGTTTTTT.